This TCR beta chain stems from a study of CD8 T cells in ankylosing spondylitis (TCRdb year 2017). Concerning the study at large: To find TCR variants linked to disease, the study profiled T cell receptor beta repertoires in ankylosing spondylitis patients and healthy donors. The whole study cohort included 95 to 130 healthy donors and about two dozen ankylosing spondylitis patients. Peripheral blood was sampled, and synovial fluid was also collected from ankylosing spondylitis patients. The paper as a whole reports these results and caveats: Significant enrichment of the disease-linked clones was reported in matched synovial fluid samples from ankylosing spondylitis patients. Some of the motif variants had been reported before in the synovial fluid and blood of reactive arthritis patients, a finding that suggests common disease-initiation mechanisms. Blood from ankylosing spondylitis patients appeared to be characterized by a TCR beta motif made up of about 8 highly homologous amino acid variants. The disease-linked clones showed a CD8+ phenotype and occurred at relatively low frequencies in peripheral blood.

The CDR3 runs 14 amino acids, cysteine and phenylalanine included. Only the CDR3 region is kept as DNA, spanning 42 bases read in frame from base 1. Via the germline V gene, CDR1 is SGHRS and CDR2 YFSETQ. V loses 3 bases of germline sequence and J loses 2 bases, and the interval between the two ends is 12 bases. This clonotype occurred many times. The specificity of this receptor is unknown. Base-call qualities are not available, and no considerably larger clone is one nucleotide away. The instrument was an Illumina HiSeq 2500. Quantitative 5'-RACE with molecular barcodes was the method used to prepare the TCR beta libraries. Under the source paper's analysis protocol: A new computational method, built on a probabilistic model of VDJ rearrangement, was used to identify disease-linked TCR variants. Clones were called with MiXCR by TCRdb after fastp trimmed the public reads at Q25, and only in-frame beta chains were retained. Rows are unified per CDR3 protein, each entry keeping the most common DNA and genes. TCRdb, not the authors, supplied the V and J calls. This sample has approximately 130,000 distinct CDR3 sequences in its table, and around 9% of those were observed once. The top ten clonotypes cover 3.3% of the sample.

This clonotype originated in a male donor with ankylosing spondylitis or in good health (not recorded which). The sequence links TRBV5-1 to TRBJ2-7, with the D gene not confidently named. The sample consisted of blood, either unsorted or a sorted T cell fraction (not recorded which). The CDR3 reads CASSSVVKPYEQYF. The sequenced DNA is TGCGCCAGCAGCTCTGTCGTTAAACCCTACGAGCAGTACTTC.